This TCR beta chain was profiled in a study of metastatic and nonmetastatic thyroid tumors. At the level of the study: The comparison covered peripheral blood and tumor or nodule tissue in malignant and benign thyroid patients.

This clone was recorded at least ten times. A read error is possible here, since a much larger clone lies one base away. MiXCR re-clonotyped the PCR reads for TCRdb. The sample yields fewer than 55,000 clones, roughly 16% seen once. Trimming left V 8 bases short and J 4 bases short, with 23 bases between. The CDR3 extends over 16 amino acids. Germline CDR1 reads MDHEN; CDR2 reads SYDVKM. All patients reached thyroid surgery having received no treatment beforehand. What was sequenced was blood. The sequence derives from a female donor with papillary thyroid cancer or a benign thyroid nodule (not recorded which). Some clones in this sample may be carry-over from other donors' samples. This sequence joins TRBV28 and TRBJ1-1; D uncertain. In DNA, the CDR3 is TGTGCCAGCCCCCCGGGGAGGAGGGCCCGCAGCACTGAAGCTTTCTTT. Its protein is CASPPGRRARSTEAFF.